Following are 20 T cell receptor beta chains from one sample sequenced in a study of blood T cell repertoires in COVID-19. TCRdb's table, derived via immunoSEQ multiplex PCR, lists solely in-frame clones and lacks some. The data show over 200,000 clones, about nine tenths seen once. Sample: peripheral blood. The receptors were sampled from a man between 25 and 39 years old with COVID-19, enrolled during active disease.

V usage is TRBV23-1 and J usage is TRBJ1-2, with TRBD1 as a possible D gene (6 bases). TRBV23-1 is an ORF, and what it does is uncertain. The CDR3 totals 18 residues. V lost 0 bases and J 0 bases, leaving 17 bases between the germline ends. This chain's CDR3 is CASSQSDNRRTANYGYTF. Written as DNA, the CDR3 is TGCGCCAGCAGTCAATCGGATAATCGACGGACAGCTAACTATGGCTACACCTTC.

This clone was seen a single time. The chain combines TRBV12-5 with TRBJ1-1; D possibly corresponds to TRBD1 (6 bases). Germline V gene lookup returns CDR1 LGHNT and CDR2 FRNRAP. Trimming removed 4 bases at V and 7 bases at J, with 13 bases between. The CDR3 consists of 13 residues. The CDR3 loop reads CASGSSSTGEAFF. The CDR3 region has the DNA TGTGCTAGTGGTTCCAGCTCGACAGGTGAAGCTTTCTTT.

The chain couples TRBV7-9 to TRBJ2-2; TRBD1 might be the D (5 bases). Trimming took 5 bases from V and 4 from J, leaving 14 bases between them. This CDR3 spans 15 amino acids. CDR1 is SEHNR and CDR2 is FQNEAQ in the germline V gene (reference sequence). CDR3 sequence reads: CASSPRAQGTGELFF. CDR3 DNA sequence: TGTGCCAGCAGCCCCCGGGCTCAGGGCACCGGGGAGCTGTTTTTT.

This chain joins TRBV7-2 and TRBJ1-3, with D unclear. Per the germline V gene, CDR1 is SGHTA and CDR2 is FQGNSA. V was cut by 5 bases and J by 4 bases, with 12 bases left in between. The CDR3 length is 14 residues. CDR3 DNA: TGTGCCAGCAGCGCAATCTTACAGGGAAACACCATATATTTT. This sequence encodes CASSAILQGNTIYF.

This chain connects TRBV5-6 to TRBJ1-2, with 9 bases matching TRBD1. The CDR3 is 17 amino acids. J was trimmed by 0 bases and V by 4 bases; bases with no gene match: 10. The germline gives CDR1 SGHDT, CDR2 YYEEEE. DNA of the CDR3: TGTGCCAGCAGCGCCGGCGGGACAGGGATTCCTAACTATGGCTACACCTTC. This codes for CASSAGGTGIPNYGYTF.

This chain joins TRBV21-1 and TRBJ2-7; the table gives TRBD1 as D, unverified against the DNA. TRBV21-1 counts as a pseudogene. The CDR3 has 15 amino acids. The CDR3 spells CASSKDTGGTYEQYF. CDR3 nucleotide sequence: TGTGCCAGCAGCAAAGATACAGGGGGCACTTACGAGCAGTACTTC.

The J gene is TRBJ2-3, the V gene TRBV19, with TRBD1 matching over 9 bases. After removal of 8 bases from V and 2 bases from J, the junction contained 11 bases not matched to a gene. The CDR3 loop spans 16 amino acids. CDR1 LNHDA and CDR2 SQIVND come from the germline V gene (reference sequence). The CDR3 nucleotides read TGTGCCAGTGGGGCGACGTGGACAGGGGTCACAGATACGCAGTATTTT. This encodes CASGATWTGVTDTQYF.

The chain recombines TRBV2 with TRBJ2-1, with D possibly matching TRBD2 (5 bases). The V end lost 2 bases, the J end lost 0 bases, and 8 bases lay between the germline ends. The CDR3 is made up of 15 amino acids. Germline V lookup: CDR1 SNHLY, CDR2 FYNNEI. The CDR3 DNA follows: TGTGCCAGCAGTGAACTGAGCGGCTCCTACAATGAGCAGTTCTTC. Its translation: CASSELSGSYNEQFF.

The rearrangement joins TRBV7-2 to TRBJ2-1; TRBD2 agrees at 12 bases. V gave up 3 bases and J gave up 9 bases; unmatched junction bases: 6. This CDR3 is 15 amino acids long. From germline, CDR1 is SGHTA and CDR2 FQGNSA. The CDR3 is CASSFLAGGQSEQFF. The CDR3 bases are TGTGCCAGCAGCTTCCTAGCGGGGGGGCAAAGTGAGCAGTTCTTC. The full variable domain, its missing parts supplied by reference TRBV7-2 and TRBJ2-1, is GAGVSQSPSNKVTEKGKDVELRCDPISGHTALYWYRQSLGQGLEFLIYFQGNSAPDKSGLPSDRFSAERTGGSVSTLTIQRTQQEDSAVYLCASSFLAGGQSEQFFGPGTRLTVL.

This rearrangement joins TRBV13 to TRBJ1-3, with 8 positions matching TRBD1. In germline, CDR1 is PRHDT, CDR2 FYEKMQ (reference sequence). This CDR3 has 14 amino acids. The J segment lost 2 bases and the V segment lost 5 bases, leaving 2 bases of the junction unmatched. The CDR3 region has the DNA TGTGCCAGCAGCCAGACAGGGGCTGGAAACACCATATATTTT. Translated: CASSQTGAGNTIYF. The entire variable domain, with the rest obtained from reference TRBV13 and TRBJ1-3, is as follows: AAGVIQSPRHLIKEKRETATLKCYPIPRHDTVYWYQQGPGQDPQFLISFYEKMQSDKGSIPDRFSAQQFSDYHSELNMSSLELGDSALYFCASSQTGAGNTIYFGEGSWLTVV.

This chain joins TRBV28 and TRBJ1-5; a weak D match, TRBD1 (5 bases). CDR1 and CDR2 from the germline V gene are MDHEN and SYDVKM. The CDR3 runs to 14 residues. Trimming took off 6 bases at V and 3 bases at J, with 12 bases between the two ends. CDR3 coding DNA: TGTGCCAGCAGGGACACCAGTAACAATCAGCCCCAGCATTTT. The encoded protein is CASRDTSNNQPQHF.

The CDR3 region is CSASEGARMTQHF. The CDR3 DNA reads TGCAGTGCTAGTGAGGGGGCTCGTATGACCCAGCATTTT. The V gene is TRBV20-1, the J gene TRBJ1-5, with 7 bases that match TRBD1. The CDR3 totals 13 residues. V shed 3 bases and J 11 bases; nucleotides not matched to a gene: 10. Germline-derived CDR1 and CDR2 are DFQATT and SNEGSKA (reference sequence).

V and J are TRBV5-4 and TRBJ1-2; D may be TRBD1 (5 bases). With 7 bases removed from V and 5 bases from J, the gap between germline ends came to 18 bases. Germline CDR1 is SGHNT and CDR2 is YYREEE (reference sequence). The CDR3 runs to 14 residues. CDR3 coding DNA: TGTGCCAGCGCCCCCTGGGGCGACGGTTATGGCTACACCTTC. This translates into CASAPWGDGYGYTF.

In this sample, this clone turned up a few times. The chain carries TRBV11-1 and TRBJ1-1; tentative D call: TRBD1 (5 bases). The germline gives CDR1 SGHAT, CDR2 FQDESV (reference sequence). The germline V and J ends were trimmed by 1 base and 1 base, with 7 bases remaining between them. The CDR3 has 14 amino acids. This chain's CDR3 is CASSLGRGNTEAFF. The CDR3 nucleotides read TGTGCCAGCAGCTTAGGGAGGGGGAACACTGAAGCTTTCTTT.

The rearrangement links TRBV15 to TRBJ2-1, with 8 bases that match TRBD2. Unmatched junction bases numbered 11, after V lost 3 bases and J lost 1 base. Germline V gene lookup returns CDR1 LNHNV and CDR2 YYDKDF (reference sequence). This CDR3 is built from 18 residues. The CDR3 coding sequence is TGTGCCACCAGCAGCTCCCTATTAGCGGGGATTTCCTACAATGAGCAGTTCTTC. Amino acids: CATSSSLLAGISYNEQFF.

This rearrangement joins TRBV9 to TRBJ2-7; 9 bases agree with TRBD2. V dropped 0 bases and J dropped 7; count of bases not matched to a gene: 8. CDR3 length: 15 amino acids. Germline V lookup: CDR1 SGDLS, CDR2 YYNGEE. CDR3 DNA: TGTGCCAGCAGCGTAGAGGCTAGCGGGATAGGGGAGCAGTACTTC. It translates to CASSVEASGIGEQYF.

The chain's CDR3 is CASSTLSGSHSTDTQYF. In DNA form, the CDR3 reads TGTGCCAGCAGCACCCTTAGCGGGAGCCACAGCACAGATACGCAGTATTTT. The rearrangement joins TRBV7-9 to TRBJ2-3, with TRBD2 matching over 9 bases. V was clipped by 5 bases and J by 0 bases; unmatched bases: 9. Germline values: CDR1 SEHNR, CDR2 FQNEAQ (reference sequence). The CDR3 has 17 residues.

The V call is TRBV6-5, the J call TRBJ2-3; 7 nucleotides match TRBD2. V lost 4 bases, J lost 4 bases, and 11 bases stayed unmatched. Germline V gene lookup returns CDR1 MNHEY and CDR2 SVGAGI. The CDR3 has 16 amino acids. CDR3 amino acids: CASSSDRGLVSDTQYF. In nucleotides, the CDR3 is TGTGCCAGCAGTTCGGACCGTGGACTAGTCTCAGATACGCAGTATTTT.

To note about this clone: Other DNA sequences from this sample encode an identical CDR3 as well. The chain uses TRBV19 and TRBJ1-1, with D unclear. Germline-derived CDR1 and CDR2 are LNHDA and SQIVND (reference sequence). V lost 3 bases, J lost 0 bases, and 8 bases lay in between. The CDR3 runs 14 residues. CDR3 sequence (DNA): TGTGCCAGTAGTATTGCACCTATGAACACTGAAGCTTTCTTT. Translating it yields CASSIAPMNTEAFF. Full variable domain (rest looked up from reference TRBV19 and TRBJ1-1): DGGITQSPKYLFRKEGQNVTLSCEQNLNHDAMYWYRQDPGQGLRLIYYSQIVNDFQKGDIAEGYSVSREKKESFPLTVTSAQKNPTAFYLCASSIAPMNTEAFFGQGTRLTVV.

CDR3 nucleotides: TGTGCCAGCAACAGGGTAAGGAACACTGAAGCTTTCTTT. Residues: CASNRVRNTEAFF. The chain has TRBV6-5 and TRBJ1-1; possibly TRBD1 for D (6 bases). Germline CDR1 and CDR2: MNHEY and SVGAGI. The CDR3 is 13 residues long. V was shortened by 7 bases and J by 1 base, with 10 bases between the two germline ends.